This T cell receptor (beta chain) was captured in a study of T cells in Graves' hyperthyroidism and ophthalmopathy. Study-level points and caveats: Ophthalmopathy could be told apart from stable hyperthyroidism with a 13 V-J model.

Researchers amplified the TCR beta CDR3 regions from RNA transcripts. Using the HTBI primer set, a first-round RT-PCR was run on the TCR CDR3. TCRdb fed the multiplex PCR reads into MiXCR, producing one record per CDR3 protein. The profile shows about 680,000 distinct CDR3 sequences, just over 35% of them singletons. As regards this clonotype: What it binds is unknown. Compared with germline, one end of the junction differs, possibly owing to a read error.

Absent ophthalmopathy progression within 18 months defined stable Graves' hyperthyroidism. Diagnosing involved the use of clinical symptoms, serum thyroxine and TRAb, thyroid ultrasound and orbital computed tomography. The V gene's germline CDR1 is ENHRY and CDR2 SYGVKD. CDR3 length equals 13 residues. Material: blood. This rearrangement joins TRBV10-3 to TRBJ1-2; D call uncertain. The TCR comes from a woman aged 40 to 50 with Graves' hyperthyroidism. As DNA, the CDR3 is TGTGCCATCAGTGAATCGGAAACTTATGGCTACGCCTTC. Protein sequence: CAISESETYGYAF.